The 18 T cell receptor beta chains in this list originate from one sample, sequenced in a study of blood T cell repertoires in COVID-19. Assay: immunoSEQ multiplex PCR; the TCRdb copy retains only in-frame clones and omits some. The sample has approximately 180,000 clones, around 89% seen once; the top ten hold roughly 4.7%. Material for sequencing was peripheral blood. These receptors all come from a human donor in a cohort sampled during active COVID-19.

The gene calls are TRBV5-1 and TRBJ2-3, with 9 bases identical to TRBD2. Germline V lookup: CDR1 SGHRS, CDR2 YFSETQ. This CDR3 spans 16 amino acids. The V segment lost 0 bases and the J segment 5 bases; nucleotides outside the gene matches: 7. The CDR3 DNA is TGCGCCAGCAGCTTGGGACTAGCGGATTTTGGAGATACGCAGTATTTT. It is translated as CASSLGLADFGDTQYF.

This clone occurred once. This CDR3 reads CATSDLAHTQYF. The DNA for the CDR3 is TGTGCCACCAGTGATCTTGCGCATACGCAGTATTTT. J is TRBJ2-3 and V is TRBV24-1; D is unclear. Germline V CDR1 and CDR2: KGHDR, SFDVKD. V was shortened by 3 bases and J by 7 bases, with 7 bases between the two germline ends. There are 12 residues in the CDR3.

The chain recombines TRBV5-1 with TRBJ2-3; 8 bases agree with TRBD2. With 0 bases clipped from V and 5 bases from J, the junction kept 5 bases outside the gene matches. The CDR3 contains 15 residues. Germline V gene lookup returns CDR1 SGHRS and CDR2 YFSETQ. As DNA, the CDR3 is TGCGCCAGCAGCTTGGCGGGGGGGCCCGGAGATACGCAGTATTTT. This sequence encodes CASSLAGGPGDTQYF.

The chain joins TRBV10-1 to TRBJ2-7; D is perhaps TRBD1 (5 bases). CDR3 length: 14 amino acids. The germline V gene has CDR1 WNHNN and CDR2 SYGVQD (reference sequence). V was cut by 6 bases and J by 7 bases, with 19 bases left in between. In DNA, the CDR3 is TGCGCCAGCAGCCCAGGGTCACCCTCGTGGGAGCAGTACTTC. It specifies CASSPGSPSWEQYF.

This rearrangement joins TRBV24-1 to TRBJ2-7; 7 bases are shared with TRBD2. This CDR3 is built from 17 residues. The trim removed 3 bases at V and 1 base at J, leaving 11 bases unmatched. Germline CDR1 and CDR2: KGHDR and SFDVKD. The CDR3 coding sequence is TGTGCCACCAGTGATGTGGGGGAACTAGCGATATCCTACGAGCAGTACTTC. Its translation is CATSDVGELAISYEQYF.

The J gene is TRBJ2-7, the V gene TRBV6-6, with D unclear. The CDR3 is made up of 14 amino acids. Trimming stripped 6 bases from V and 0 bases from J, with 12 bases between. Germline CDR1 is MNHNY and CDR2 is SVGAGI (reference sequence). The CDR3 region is CASSSDTDSYEQYF. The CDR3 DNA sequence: TGTGCCAGCAGCTCAGACACGGACTCCTACGAGCAGTACTTC.

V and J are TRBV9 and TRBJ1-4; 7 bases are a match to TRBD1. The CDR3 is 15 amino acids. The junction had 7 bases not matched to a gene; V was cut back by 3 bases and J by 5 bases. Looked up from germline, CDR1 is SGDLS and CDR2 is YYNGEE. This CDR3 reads CASSGRDSKNEKLFF. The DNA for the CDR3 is TGTGCCAGCAGCGGACGGGACAGCAAAAATGAAAAACTGTTTTTT.

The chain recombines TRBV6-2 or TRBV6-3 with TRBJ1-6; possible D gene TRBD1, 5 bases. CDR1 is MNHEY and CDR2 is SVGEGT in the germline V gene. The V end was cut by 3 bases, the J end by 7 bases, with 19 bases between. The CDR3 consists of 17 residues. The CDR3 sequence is CASSYGSAGGINSPLHF. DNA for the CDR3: TGTGCCAGCAGTTATGGTTCCGCGGGGGGAATCAATTCACCCCTCCACTTT.

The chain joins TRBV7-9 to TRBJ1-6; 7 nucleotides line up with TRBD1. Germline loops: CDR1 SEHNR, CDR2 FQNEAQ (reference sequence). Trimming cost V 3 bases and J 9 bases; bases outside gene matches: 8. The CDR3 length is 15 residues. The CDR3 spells CASSFFGTVTSPLHF. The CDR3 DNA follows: TGTGCCAGCAGCTTTTTCGGGACAGTAACTTCACCCCTCCACTTT.

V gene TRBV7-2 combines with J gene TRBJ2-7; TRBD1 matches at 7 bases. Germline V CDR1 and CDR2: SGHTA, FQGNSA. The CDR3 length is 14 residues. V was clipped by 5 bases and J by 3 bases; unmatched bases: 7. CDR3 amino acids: CASSAGQASYEQYF. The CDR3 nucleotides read TGTGCCAGCAGCGCCGGACAGGCGAGCTACGAGCAGTACTTC.

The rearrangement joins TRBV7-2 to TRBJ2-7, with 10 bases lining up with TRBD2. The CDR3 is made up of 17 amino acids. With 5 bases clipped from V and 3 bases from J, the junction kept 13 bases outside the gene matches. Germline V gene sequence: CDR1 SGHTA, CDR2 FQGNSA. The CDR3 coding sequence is TGTGCCAGCAGCCTTTGGTACCCTAGCGGGAGTGTCTACGAGCAGTACTTC. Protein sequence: CASSLWYPSGSVYEQYF.

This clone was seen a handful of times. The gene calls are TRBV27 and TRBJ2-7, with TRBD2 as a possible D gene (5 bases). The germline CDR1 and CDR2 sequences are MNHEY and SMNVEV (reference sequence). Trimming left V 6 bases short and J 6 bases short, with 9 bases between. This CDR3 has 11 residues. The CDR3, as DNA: TGTGCCAGCAGCTCGGGGTTCGAGCAGTACTTC. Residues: CASSSGFEQYF.

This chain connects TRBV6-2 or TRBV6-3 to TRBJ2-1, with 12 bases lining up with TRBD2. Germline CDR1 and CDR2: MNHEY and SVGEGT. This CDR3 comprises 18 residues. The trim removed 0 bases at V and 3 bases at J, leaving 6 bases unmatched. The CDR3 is CASSYSILAGGYYNEQFF. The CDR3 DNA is TGTGCCAGCAGTTACTCCATCCTAGCGGGAGGGTACTACAATGAGCAGTTCTTC.

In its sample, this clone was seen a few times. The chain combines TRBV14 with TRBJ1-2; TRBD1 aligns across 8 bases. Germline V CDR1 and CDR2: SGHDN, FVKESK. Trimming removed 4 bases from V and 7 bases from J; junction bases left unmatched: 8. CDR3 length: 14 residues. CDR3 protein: CASSPFQGASGYTF. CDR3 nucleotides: TGTGCCAGCAGCCCATTCCAGGGGGCGAGTGGCTACACCTTC. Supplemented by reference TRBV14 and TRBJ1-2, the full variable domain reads EAGVTQFPSHSVIEKGQTVTLRCDPISGHDNLYWYRRVMGKEIKFLLHFVKESKQDESGMPNNRFLAERTGGTYSTLKVQPAELEDSGVYFCASSPFQGASGYTFGSGTRLTVV.

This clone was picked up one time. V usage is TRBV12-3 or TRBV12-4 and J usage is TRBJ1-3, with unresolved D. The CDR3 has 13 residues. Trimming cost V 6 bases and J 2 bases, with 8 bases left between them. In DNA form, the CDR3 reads TGTGCCAGCAGCTACCTAGCTGGAAACACCATATATTTT. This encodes CASSYLAGNTIYF.

CDR3 bases: TGCGCCAGCAGCTTGTCCCAGGGGCCCTACACCTTC. Translating gives CASSLSQGPYTF. This sequence joins TRBV5-1 and TRBJ1-2, with D perhaps TRBD1 (6 bases). CDR3 length: 12 residues. Trimming took off 1 base at V and 10 bases at J, with 11 bases between the two ends. Germline V gene data show CDR1 as SGHRS and CDR2 as YFSETQ.

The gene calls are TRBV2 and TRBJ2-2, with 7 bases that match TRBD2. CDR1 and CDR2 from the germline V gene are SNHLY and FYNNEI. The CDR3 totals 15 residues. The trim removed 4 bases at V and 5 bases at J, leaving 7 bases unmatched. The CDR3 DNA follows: TGTGCCAGCAGTGCGAGCGGGGTCGAAACCGGGGAGCTGTTTTTT. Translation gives CASSASGVETGELFF. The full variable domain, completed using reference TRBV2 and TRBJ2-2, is EPEVTQTPSHQVTQMGQEVILRCVPISNHLYFYWYRQILGQKVEFLVSFYNNEISEKSEIFDDQFSVERPDGSNFTLKIRSTKLEDSAMYFCASSASGVETGELFFGEGSRLTVL.

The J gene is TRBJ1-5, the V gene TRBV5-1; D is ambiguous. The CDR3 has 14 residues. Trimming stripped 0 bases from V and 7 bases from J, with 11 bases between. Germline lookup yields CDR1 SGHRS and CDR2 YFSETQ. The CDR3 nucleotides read TGCGCCAGCAGCTTGGCCCCTAGCAGACAGCCCCAGCATTTT. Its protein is CASSLAPSRQPQHF.